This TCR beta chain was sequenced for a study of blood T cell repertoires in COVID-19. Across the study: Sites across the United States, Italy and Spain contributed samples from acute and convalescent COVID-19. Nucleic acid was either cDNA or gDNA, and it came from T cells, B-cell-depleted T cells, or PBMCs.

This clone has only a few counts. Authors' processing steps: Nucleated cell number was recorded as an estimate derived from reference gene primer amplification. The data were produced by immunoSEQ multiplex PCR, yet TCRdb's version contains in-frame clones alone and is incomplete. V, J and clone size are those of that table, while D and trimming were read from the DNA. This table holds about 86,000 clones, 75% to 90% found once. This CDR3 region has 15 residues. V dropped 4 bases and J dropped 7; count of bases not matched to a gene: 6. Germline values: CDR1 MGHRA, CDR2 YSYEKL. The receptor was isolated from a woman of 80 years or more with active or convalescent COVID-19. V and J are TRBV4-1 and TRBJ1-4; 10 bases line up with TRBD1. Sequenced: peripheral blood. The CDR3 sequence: CASSPGQGVSEKLFF. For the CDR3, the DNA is TGCGCCAGCAGCCCCGGACAGGGGGTGAGTGAAAAACTGTTTTTT.